The entry below describes one T cell receptor (beta chain). This entry is derived from a study of CD8 T cells in Susac syndrome. Germline loops: CDR1 SGHRS, CDR2 YFSETQ. Deletions cut 2 bases from V and 3 bases from J, with 8 bases between. CDR3 length: 13 amino acids. When the RNA was reverse transcribed, random hexamers were used with an input of roughly 0.45 to 1 ug. Each CDR3 protein gets one entry after TCRdb re-called the immunoSEQ multiplex PCR reads with MiXCR. The top ten clones hold 0.15% to 0.25% of a sample with around 62,000 distinct CDR3 sequences, around 90% of them seen once. V and J are TRBV5-1 and TRBJ1-1; D unclear. The sample was CD8+ T cells from PBMCs. The receptor's source is a human donor in good health. CDR3 region: CASSFHEYTEAFF. CDR3 sequence (DNA): TGCGCCAGCAGCTTCCATGAATACACTGAAGCTTTCTTT.